This T cell receptor (beta chain) stems from a study of T cell changes during pregnancy in multiple sclerosis. CDR3 length equals 13 residues. Germline CDR1 is MNHEY and CDR2 is SVGAGI. The V segment lost 10 bases and the J segment 4 bases; nucleotides outside the gene matches: 8. The repertoire was sequenced with immunoSEQ multiplex PCR; TCRdb's copy has only in-frame clones and lacks some. The sample has about 52,000 clones; roughly 92% are singletons. This receptor was identified in a female donor with multiple sclerosis, enrolled in a pregnancy study. The input for sequencing was CD4+ T cells from peripheral blood mononuclear cells, taken before pregnancy. This rearrangement joins TRBV6-5 to TRBJ2-7; 9 bases are shared with TRBD2. CDR3 sequence reads: CATGLLAGYEQYF. CDR3 bases: TGTGCCACGGGATTACTAGCGGGTTACGAGCAGTACTTC.